The present T cell receptor beta chain was sequenced within a study of blood T cell repertoires in COVID-19. The overall study: Samples came from the United States, Italy and Spain, spanning acute and convalescent COVID-19.

This study enrolled people aged about 18 to 95 from 20 to 25 US geographic areas. Each participant's cohort was designated according to participant-reported clinical history. Per the original methods: Reference gene primers were amplified, and this amplification served to estimate nucleated cell counts. Produced via immunoSEQ multiplex PCR; TCRdb's table is partial and in-frame only. V, J and clone size reflect that table, while D and trimming were determined from the DNA. The sample lists 200,000 to 250,000 clones, about nine tenths occurring once. The CDR3 contains 16 residues. Trimming at V came to 4 bases and at J to 7 bases, leaving 12 bases not matched to a gene. The germline gives CDR1 SEHNR, CDR2 FQNEAQ (reference sequence).

This clonotype originated in a man between 18 and 35 years old with acute COVID-19. Material for sequencing was PBMCs or T cells enriched from blood (not recorded which). The chain is built from TRBV7-9 and TRBJ1-5; 8 nucleotides align to TRBD1. The CDR3 spells CASSSSAGGAKQPQHF. The DNA for the CDR3 is TGTGCCAGCAGCTCCAGCGCAGGGGGCGCAAAACAGCCCCAGCATTTT.